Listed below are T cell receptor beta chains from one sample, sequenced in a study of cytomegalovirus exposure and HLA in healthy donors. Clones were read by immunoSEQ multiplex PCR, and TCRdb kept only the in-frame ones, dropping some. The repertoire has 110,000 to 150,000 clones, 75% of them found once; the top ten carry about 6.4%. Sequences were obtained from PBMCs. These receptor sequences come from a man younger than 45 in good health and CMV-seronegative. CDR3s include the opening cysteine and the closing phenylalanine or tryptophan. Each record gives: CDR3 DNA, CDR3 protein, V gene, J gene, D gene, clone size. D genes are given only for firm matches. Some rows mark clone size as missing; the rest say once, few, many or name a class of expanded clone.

CDR3nt: TGTGCCAGCAGCTCCCCGAGGGGGGGAGGCAATCAGCCCCAGCATTTT
CDR3aa: CASSSPRGGGNQPQHF
v_gene: TRBV6-6
j_gene: TRBJ1-5
d_gene: .
abundance: once

CDR3nt: TGTGCCAGCAGCTTAGTTCGGGGGGCGGCTGAGCAGTTCTTC
CDR3aa: CASSLVRGAAEQFF
v_gene: TRBV11-2
j_gene: TRBJ2-1
d_gene: .
abundance: once

CDR3nt: TGTGCCAGCAGTTACCCCCAGGGGACCCGGGTCTTC
CDR3aa: CASSYPQGTRVF
v_gene: TRBV6-6
j_gene: TRBJ2-1
d_gene: .
abundance: once

CDR3nt: TGTGCCAGCAGCTTACACGGACAGGGGGGTACCGGGGAGCTGTTTTTT
CDR3aa: CASSLHGQGGTGELFF
v_gene: TRBV11-2
j_gene: TRBJ2-2
d_gene: TRBD1
abundance: few

CDR3nt: TGCGCCAGCAGCTTGGACCCGGGGGGGCGGCGGATGATGAACACTGAAGCTTTCTTT
CDR3aa: CASSLDPGGRRMMNTEAFF
v_gene: TRBV5-1
j_gene: TRBJ1-1
d_gene: .
abundance: .

CDR3nt: TGTGCCAGTGGAGGGTTTAGCAATCAGCCCCAGCATTTT
CDR3aa: CASGGFSNQPQHF
v_gene: TRBV19
j_gene: TRBJ1-5
d_gene: .
abundance: .

CDR3nt: TGTGCCAGCGGTAAGGCGGGACAGCACCGCTATGGCTACACCTTC
CDR3aa: CASGKAGQHRYGYTF
v_gene: TRBV28
j_gene: TRBJ1-2
d_gene: TRBD1
abundance: .

CDR3nt: TGTGCCAGCAGTTTAACAGCGGGGGCCCAAGAGACCCAGTACTTC
CDR3aa: CASSLTAGAQETQYF
v_gene: TRBV28
j_gene: TRBJ2-5
d_gene: TRBD2
abundance: few

CDR3nt: TGCGCCAGCAGCTTGGCCCCCGGGACAGCGGAAAACATTCAGTACTTC
CDR3aa: CASSLAPGTAENIQYF
v_gene: TRBV5-1
j_gene: TRBJ2-4
d_gene: TRBD1
abundance: .

CDR3nt: TGTGCCAGCAGCGTAGACGGGACAGGCTACAATGAGCAGTTCTTC
CDR3aa: CASSVDGTGYNEQFF
v_gene: TRBV9
j_gene: TRBJ2-1
d_gene: TRBD1
abundance: few

CDR3nt: TGTGCCAGCAGTGAATTTCAGGGTCGGACTGAAGCTTTCTTT
CDR3aa: CASSEFQGRTEAFF
v_gene: TRBV25-1
j_gene: TRBJ1-1
d_gene: .
abundance: .

CDR3nt: TGTGCCAGCAGCAAAGGTTTTAATCGCTCAGTAGCCAAAAACATTCAGTACTTC
CDR3aa: CASSKGFNRSVAKNIQYF
v_gene: TRBV21-1
j_gene: TRBJ2-4
d_gene: .
abundance: .

CDR3nt: TGTGCCAGCAGCTTATTAGCGGGACCCAACAATGAGCAGTTCTTC
CDR3aa: CASSLLAGPNNEQFF
v_gene: TRBV5-4
j_gene: TRBJ2-1
d_gene: TRBD2
abundance: few

CDR3nt: TGTGCCAGCAGTTACTCGGGAGTTTCGGGGGGAAACACCATATATTTT
CDR3aa: CASSYSGVSGGNTIYF
v_gene: TRBV6-6
j_gene: TRBJ1-3
d_gene: .
abundance: .

CDR3nt: TGTGCCAGCAGTTTGGGACAGTTGAATGAAAAACTGTTTTTT
CDR3aa: CASSLGQLNEKLFF
v_gene: TRBV28
j_gene: TRBJ1-4
d_gene: TRBD1
abundance: .

CDR3nt: TGTGCCAGCAGCCAGGGACTAGCGGGGCGGGCGGCGGTCGAGCAGTACTTC
CDR3aa: CASSQGLAGRAAVEQYF
v_gene: TRBV7-2
j_gene: TRBJ2-7
d_gene: TRBD2
abundance: .

CDR3nt: TGTGCCAGCTCACAATCCCGGGACAGAACGAACACCGGGGAGCTGTTTTTT
CDR3aa: CASSQSRDRTNTGELFF
v_gene: TRBV18
j_gene: TRBJ2-2
d_gene: TRBD1
abundance: .

CDR3nt: TGCGCCAGCAGCTTGGGAGGTCAGTTAAGCTCCTACGAGCAGTACTTC
CDR3aa: CASSLGGQLSSYEQYF
v_gene: TRBV5-1
j_gene: TRBJ2-7
d_gene: .
abundance: .

CDR3nt: TGTGCCAGCAGTGAAGCGGACAGGCAGAACACTGAAGCTTTCTTT
CDR3aa: CASSEADRQNTEAFF
v_gene: TRBV6-1
j_gene: TRBJ1-1
d_gene: TRBD1
abundance: .

CDR3nt: TGTGCCAGCAGTCACAGGGGTACCGACTCCTATAATTCACCCCTCCACTTT
CDR3aa: CASSHRGTDSYNSPLHF
v_gene: TRBV27
j_gene: TRBJ1-6
d_gene: TRBD1
abundance: once

CDR3nt: TGTGCCAGTAGCGGGGGATCCTACGAGCAGTACTTC
CDR3aa: CASSGGSYEQYF
v_gene: TRBV19
j_gene: TRBJ2-7
d_gene: .
abundance: .

CDR3nt: TGTGCCTGGAACCACGACAGCCACGGCTACACCTTC
CDR3aa: CAWNHDSHGYTF
v_gene: TRBV30
j_gene: TRBJ1-2
d_gene: .
abundance: .

CDR3nt: TGTGCCAGCACGACAGGGGGCCAGGAGACCCAGTACTTC
CDR3aa: CASTTGGQETQYF
v_gene: TRBV25-1
j_gene: TRBJ2-5
d_gene: TRBD1
abundance: .

CDR3nt: TGCGCCAGCAGCTCTTCGAGCAGGGCTATCGGTGAAAAACTGTTTTTT
CDR3aa: CASSSSSRAIGEKLFF
v_gene: TRBV4-1
j_gene: TRBJ1-4
d_gene: .
abundance: .

CDR3nt: TGTGCCAGCAGCGTAGGTGTTTTGGCGGGGGGCACAGATACGCAGTATTTT
CDR3aa: CASSVGVLAGGTDTQYF
v_gene: TRBV9
j_gene: TRBJ2-3
d_gene: TRBD2
abundance: .

CDR3nt: TGTGCCTGCCTGACAGGGGACGAGTCAGAGACCCAGTACTTC
CDR3aa: CACLTGDESETQYF
v_gene: TRBV6-6
j_gene: TRBJ2-5
d_gene: TRBD1
abundance: .

CDR3nt: TGTGCCAGCAGTCCAGCCTGGACAGGGTTGGATCAGCCCCAGCATTTT
CDR3aa: CASSPAWTGLDQPQHF
v_gene: TRBV27
j_gene: TRBJ1-5
d_gene: TRBD1
abundance: .

CDR3nt: TGTGCCAGCAGTATTGACAGGGGGTCAAACAATGAGCAGTTCTTC
CDR3aa: CASSIDRGSNNEQFF
v_gene: TRBV6-1
j_gene: TRBJ2-1
d_gene: TRBD1
abundance: .

CDR3nt: TGTGCCAGCAGCGATGACAGGGTGGGTATGCAGCAGTACTTC
CDR3aa: CASSDDRVGMQQYF
v_gene: TRBV11-2
j_gene: TRBJ2-7
d_gene: TRBD1
abundance: .

CDR3nt: TGTGCCAGCAGTTTGCGGACGGATAGCGGGGTGGGAGATACGCAGTATTTT
CDR3aa: CASSLRTDSGVGDTQYF
v_gene: TRBV28
j_gene: TRBJ2-3
d_gene: TRBD2
abundance: once

CDR3nt: TGTGCCAGCAGCTTAATTAACTGGGATACGCAGTATTTT
CDR3aa: CASSLINWDTQYF
v_gene: TRBV7-3
j_gene: TRBJ2-3
d_gene: .
abundance: .

CDR3nt: TGCGCCAGCAGCTTCCAAGGGGATCGGGGCTACACCTTC
CDR3aa: CASSFQGDRGYTF
v_gene: TRBV5-1
j_gene: TRBJ1-2
d_gene: .
abundance: .

CDR3nt: TGCGCCAGCAGCCAAGATCAAGCGGGGAGCTACAATGAGCAGTTCTTC
CDR3aa: CASSQDQAGSYNEQFF
v_gene: TRBV4-1
j_gene: TRBJ2-1
d_gene: TRBD2
abundance: .

CDR3nt: TGTGCCTGGAGTAAGTCGGGGAACGCTTTCTTT
CDR3aa: CAWSKSGNAFF
v_gene: TRBV30
j_gene: TRBJ1-1
d_gene: .
abundance: .

CDR3nt: TGTGCCAGCAGCTTTAACAGGGTTAGGTACGAGCAGTACTTC
CDR3aa: CASSFNRVRYEQYF
v_gene: TRBV5-6
j_gene: TRBJ2-7
d_gene: .
abundance: .

CDR3nt: TGTGCCAGTAGTAAAACAGGAGTGAACACTGAAGCTTTCTTT
CDR3aa: CASSKTGVNTEAFF
v_gene: TRBV19
j_gene: TRBJ1-1
d_gene: .
abundance: .

CDR3nt: TGTGCCAGTAGCCGGACAGGGAACACTGAAGCTTTCTTT
CDR3aa: CASSRTGNTEAFF
v_gene: TRBV19
j_gene: TRBJ1-1
d_gene: TRBD1
abundance: .